This T cell receptor beta chain was captured by sequencing in a study of OX40 agonist ivuxolimab in advanced cancers. For the study at large: The eligibility criteria allowed prior anti-PD-1, anti-PD-L1 or anti-CTLA-4 therapy, and about 40% had some. Three patients had partial responses: one hepatocellular carcinoma, two cutaneous melanoma.

Clones were sequenced by immunoSEQ multiplex PCR, and TCRdb holds only the in-frame ones, with some missing. The table records approximately 76,000 clones, around nine tenths of them present only once. The sample here was CD4+ or CD8+ T cells sorted from blood, taken in a trial of the OX40 agonist ivuxolimab. The TCR was taken from an adult with an advanced solid tumor such as melanoma, head and neck, liver or kidney cancer.

The chain's CDR3 is CAWSSAGRRSSYNEQFF. The CDR3, as DNA: TGTGCCTGGAGTTCCGCTGGACGGCGAAGCTCCTACAATGAGCAGTTCTTC. The chain carries TRBV30 and TRBJ2-1; D remains ambiguous. This CDR3 is built from 17 residues. Trimming cost V 2 bases and J 0 bases, with 17 bases left between them. Germline V gene lookup returns CDR1 GTSNPN and CDR2 SVGIG (reference sequence).